This is a list of T cell receptor beta chains from one sample in a study of graft-versus-host responses after intestinal transplantation. Their antigens are not known. Measured with immunoSEQ multiplex PCR; TCRdb has only the in-frame clones, and not every one. This sample has 70,000 or so clones, with 84% found just once. The sample in question was unstimulated CD4+ T cells sorted from spleen or lymph node cells, obtained before transplant. The receptors originated from a human donor who was the organ donor for an intestinal transplant. The CDR3 runs from the conserved cysteine through the conserved F or W. The order of the fields is clone size, V gene, J gene, D gene, CDR3 length, CDR3 protein, CDR3 DNA. The D gene is left open where the match is weak. Clone size appears in some rows only: once, few, many, or a class for an expanded clone.

size: NA; V: TRBV19; J: TRBJ2-2; D: TRBD1; length: 18; CDR3: CASRIWGSVRGRPGELFF; DNA: TGTGCCAGTAGGATTTGGGGATCTGTCAGGGGGCGCCCCGGGGAGCTGTTTTTT
size: NA; V: TRBV5-6; J: TRBJ1-3; D: NA; length: 15; CDR3: CASSLAAVSGNTIYF; DNA: TGTGCCAGCAGCCTCGCGGCGGTTTCTGGAAACACCATATATTTT
size: NA; V: TRBV6-5; J: TRBJ1-1; D: TRBD1; length: 13; CDR3: CASRNMGQLEAFF; DNA: TGTGCCAGCAGGAATATGGGACAGCTTGAAGCTTTCTTT
size: NA; V: TRBV5-4; J: TRBJ2-5; D: TRBD1; length: 16; CDR3: CASSVHTGTGEETQYF; DNA: TGTGCCAGCAGCGTACATACCGGGACAGGAGAAGAGACCCAGTACTTC
size: once; V: TRBV5-6; J: TRBJ1-4; D: NA; length: 15; CDR3: CASSPRRQGPEKLFF; DNA: TGTGCCAGCAGCCCAAGGCGCCAGGGGCCTGAAAAACTGTTTTTT
size: NA; V: TRBV28; J: TRBJ1-2; D: TRBD1; length: 13; CDR3: CASSPRGLDGYTF; DNA: TGTGCCAGCAGCCCTAGGGGGCTAGATGGCTACACCTTC
size: NA; V: TRBV5-1; J: TRBJ2-2; D: TRBD1; length: 13; CDR3: CASTGTGTGELFF; DNA: TGCGCCAGCACCGGGACAGGGACCGGGGAGCTGTTTTTT
size: NA; V: TRBV5-1; J: TRBJ2-3; D: NA; length: 13; CDR3: CASSLQSGDTQYF; DNA: TGCGCCAGCAGCTTACAGAGCGGAGATACGCAGTATTTT
size: NA; V: TRBV15; J: TRBJ1-5; D: NA; length: 13; CDR3: CATSNNLDMPQHF; DNA: TGTGCCACCAGCAACAACCTCGATATGCCCCAGCATTTT
size: NA; V: TRBV11-2; J: TRBJ2-1; D: NA; length: 14; CDR3: CASSSAFRGNEQFF; DNA: TGTGCCAGCAGCTCAGCCTTTCGAGGGAATGAGCAGTTCTTC
size: NA; V: TRBV28; J: TRBJ1-3; D: NA; length: 13; CDR3: CASSEGSGNTIYF; DNA: TGTGCCAGCTCGGAGGGCTCTGGAAACACCATATATTTT
size: NA; V: TRBV28; J: TRBJ2-1; D: NA; length: 16; CDR3: CASSTTVPGSYNEQFF; DNA: TGTGCCAGCAGTACGACAGTCCCCGGATCCTACAATGAGCAGTTCTTC
size: once; V: TRBV25-1; J: TRBJ2-1; D: TRBD1; length: 14; CDR3: CASTHGTVGNEQFF; DNA: TGTGCCAGCACCCACGGGACAGTTGGCAATGAGCAGTTCTTC
size: NA; V: TRBV6-5; J: TRBJ1-6; D: NA; length: 15; CDR3: CASSYGRSTNSPLHF; DNA: TGTGCCAGCAGTTACGGGCGCAGTACGAATTCACCCCTCCACTTT
size: NA; V: TRBV6-6; J: TRBJ1-5; D: NA; length: 16; CDR3: CASRRSGRDSNQPQHF; DNA: TGTGCCAGCCGCCGATCGGGCCGGGACTCTAATCAGCCCCAGCATTTT
size: NA; V: TRBV7-3; J: TRBJ2-1; D: NA; length: 13; CDR3: CASSIGTRNKQFF; DNA: TGTGCCAGCAGCATAGGCACGAGGAATAAGCAGTTCTTC
size: once; V: TRBV2; J: TRBJ2-1; D: NA; length: 15; CDR3: CASSTSRGSYNEQFF; DNA: TGTGCCAGCAGTACTAGTCGCGGCTCCTACAATGAGCAGTTCTTC
size: once; V: TRBV2; J: TRBJ1-2; D: TRBD1; length: 11; CDR3: CASRGDRSYTF; DNA: TGTGCCAGCAGAGGGGACAGAAGCTACACCTTC
size: NA; V: TRBV7-2; J: TRBJ1-2; D: TRBD1; length: 14; CDR3: CASSLQTGREGYTF; DNA: TGTGCCAGCAGCTTACAGACAGGGCGTGAGGGCTACACCTTC
size: NA; V: TRBV7-2; J: TRBJ2-5; D: TRBD2; length: 16; CDR3: CASSLVGGGVGETQYF; DNA: TGTGCCAGCAGCTTAGTAGGTGGGGGGGTCGGGGAGACCCAGTACTTC
size: NA; V: TRBV6-5; J: TRBJ1-6; D: NA; length: 14; CDR3: CASRRDRSNSPLHF; DNA: TGTGCCAGCAGACGAGACAGGTCCAATTCACCCCTCCACTTT
size: NA; V: TRBV5-4; J: TRBJ1-1; D: NA; length: 16; CDR3: CASSRPRDRVNTEAFF; DNA: TGTGCCAGCAGCCGTCCGCGAGACAGAGTAAACACTGAAGCTTTCTTT
size: NA; V: TRBV19; J: TRBJ1-5; D: NA; length: 16; CDR3: CASSIQSGYSNQPQHF; DNA: TGTGCCAGTAGTATTCAGTCGGGTTATAGCAATCAGCCCCAGCATTTT
size: NA; V: TRBV19; J: TRBJ1-1; D: NA; length: 15; CDR3: CASERGRTPNAEAFF; DNA: TGTGCCAGTGAACGGGGAAGGACCCCGAACGCTGAAGCTTTCTTT
size: NA; V: TRBV27; J: TRBJ1-4; D: NA; length: 12; CDR3: CASRNPKEKLFF; DNA: TGTGCCAGCAGAAACCCTAAAGAAAAACTGTTTTTT
size: NA; V: TRBV9; J: TRBJ2-1; D: NA; length: 15; CDR3: CASSVLDSSYNEQFF; DNA: TGTGCCAGCAGCGTCCTGGACAGCTCCTACAATGAGCAGTTCTTC
size: NA; V: TRBV5-6; J: TRBJ1-5; D: TRBD1; length: 14; CDR3: CASSYRDRNQPQHF; DNA: TGTGCCAGCAGCTACCGGGACAGGAACCAGCCCCAGCATTTT
size: NA; V: TRBV5-4; J: TRBJ2-5; D: NA; length: 14; CDR3: CASSLVTDQETQYF; DNA: TGTGCCAGCAGCTTGGTGACAGACCAAGAGACCCAGTACTTC
size: NA; V: TRBV28; J: TRBJ2-6; D: NA; length: 11; CDR3: CASSPAGVLTF; DNA: TGTGCCAGCAGCCCGGCGGGCGTCCTGACTTTC
size: few; V: TRBV7-9; J: TRBJ1-2; D: TRBD1; length: 15; CDR3: CASSLGGTGHYGYTF; DNA: TGTGCCAGCAGCTTAGGGGGGACAGGGCACTATGGCTACACCTTC
size: NA; V: TRBV4-1; J: TRBJ1-6; D: TRBD1; length: 16; CDR3: CASSQPTGQVNSPLHF; DNA: TGCGCCAGCAGCCAACCTACCGGACAGGTGAATTCACCCCTCCACTTT
size: NA; V: TRBV7-2; J: TRBJ1-5; D: NA; length: 13; CDR3: CASSPPGHQPQHF; DNA: TGTGCCAGCAGCCCCCCAGGTCATCAGCCCCAGCATTTT
size: NA; V: TRBV7-3; J: TRBJ2-5; D: TRBD2; length: 13; CDR3: CASSLGGRETQYF; DNA: TGTGCCAGCAGCTTAGGCGGGAGGGAGACCCAGTACTTC
size: NA; V: TRBV2; J: TRBJ2-3; D: TRBD2; length: 18; CDR3: CASRKGLAGGRGTDTQYF; DNA: TGTGCCAGCAGAAAGGGACTAGCGGGGGGCCGTGGCACAGATACGCAGTATTTT
size: few; V: TRBV28; J: TRBJ1-4; D: NA; length: 15; CDR3: CASSALLGGNEKLFF; DNA: TGTGCCAGCAGTGCCCTGTTGGGAGGCAATGAAAAACTGTTTTTT
size: NA; V: TRBV27; J: TRBJ1-2; D: NA; length: 16; CDR3: CASSPRVGASNYGYTF; DNA: TGTGCCAGCAGCCCTAGGGTGGGAGCCTCTAACTATGGCTACACCTTC